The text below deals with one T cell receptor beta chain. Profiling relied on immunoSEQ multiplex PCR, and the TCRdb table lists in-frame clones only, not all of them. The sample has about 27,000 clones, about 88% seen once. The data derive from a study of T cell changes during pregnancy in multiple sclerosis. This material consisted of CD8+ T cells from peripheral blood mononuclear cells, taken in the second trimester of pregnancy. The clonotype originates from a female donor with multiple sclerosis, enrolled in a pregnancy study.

CDR3 bases: TGCGCCAGCAGCATGTCCGGGTGGAGCACTGAAGCTTTCTTT. This sequence encodes CASSMSGWSTEAFF. V is TRBV5-1 and J is TRBJ1-1, with D unclear. This CDR3 contains 14 residues. CDR1 and CDR2 from the germline V gene are SGHRS and YFSETQ. Trimming took 4 bases from V and 4 from J, leaving 14 bases between them.